The 6 T cell receptor beta chains presented below share a single source sample, sequenced in a study of shared clonotypes between healthy human individuals. Assay used: immunoSEQ multiplex PCR; TCRdb lists only in-frame clones, some missing. The repertoire holds under 150,000 clones, with about 67% as singletons. The sequenced sample consisted of memory CD8+ T cells sorted from blood. Regarding subset: CD45RO+ cells pooled with CCR7-negative TemRA cells. The source is a woman in her 30s in good health.

About this clone: Since a far larger clone is one base different, this is likely a read error. J is TRBJ2-6 and V is TRBV15; D perhaps matches TRBD1 (5 bases). Germline loops: CDR1 LNHNV, CDR2 YYDKDF (reference sequence). The CDR3 runs 16 residues. CDR3 sequence (DNA): TGTGCCGCCAGCAGAGCGCAGGGATCTGGGGCCAACGTCCTGACTTTC. Amino acid sequence: CAASRAQGSGANVLTF.

This clone came up a few times. The chain recombines TRBV6-1 with TRBJ1-2; D remains unclear. The germline CDR1 and CDR2 sequences are MNHNS and SASEGT. Trimming left V 5 bases short and J 7 bases short, with 11 bases between. This CDR3 region has 12 residues. CDR3 sequence (DNA): TGTGCCAGCAGTATAGAAGGGAGTGGCTACACCTTC. Translating it yields CASSIEGSGYTF.

The rearrangement joins TRBV2 to TRBJ1-4; D unclear. The V end was cut by 3 bases, the J end by 0 bases, with 11 bases between. The CDR3 length is 16 residues. Germline V gene sequence: CDR1 SNHLY, CDR2 FYNNEI. CDR3: CASSDVGLATNEKLFF. CDR3 bases: TGTGCCAGCAGTGACGTTGGGTTAGCAACTAATGAAAAACTGTTTTTT.

The chain joins TRBV6-1 to TRBJ1-1; the D is unclear. CDR1 and CDR2 (germline): MNHNS, SASEGT. Trimming stripped 4 bases from V and 11 bases from J, with 17 bases between. The CDR3 spans 13 residues. The CDR3 DNA follows: TGTGCCAGCAGTGGTGAGGGCTTTTTGGGTGCTTTCTTT. It translates to CASSGEGFLGAFF.

With regard to this clone: Germline is not matched at one junction end, which may reflect a read error. The chain employs TRBV7-2 and TRBJ2-5, with 11 bases aligning to TRBD2. The better agreement between TRBJ2-7 and the DNA end casts doubt on the J call. This CDR3 comprises 15 residues. Germline V gene data show CDR1 as SGHTA and CDR2 as FQGNSA. The CDR3 DNA reads TGTGCCAGCAGCCTAGCGGGAGGTCTATCCTACGAGCAGTACTTC. Translation gives CASSLAGGLSYEQYF.

CDR3 DNA: TGTGCCAGCAGTGAGAAACCCGAGTATGAGCAGTTCTTC. Amino acids: CASSEKPEYEQFF. The chain carries TRBV6-4 and TRBJ2-1; D remains ambiguous. This CDR3 has 13 residues. Germline CDR1 MRHNA, CDR2 SNTAGT. With 3 bases removed from V and 8 bases from J, the gap between germline ends came to 11 bases.